The source of this T cell receptor (beta chain) is a study of human T cells and chemical hapten exposure. On this clonotype itself: The antigen is not known.

General study points: Sensitizing with DPC caused no change in TCRs above 1 in 1000 frequency.

J lost 11 bases, V lost 3 bases, and 7 bases had no gene match. Germline V gene data show CDR1 as LGHNA and CDR2 as YSLEER. CDR3 length: 13 residues. Documented time point: healthy volunteer bleed at 2 weeks. Total RNA was isolated from whole blood that had not been fractionated. Unique molecular identifiers were attached to individual cDNA molecules during library preparation. TCRdb processed the RACE reads anew with MiXCR; each CDR3 protein has one entry. The sample records approximately 33,000 distinct CDR3 sequences, 6.5% to 9% being singletons. The chain is built from TRBV4-3 and TRBJ2-7; TRBD1 agrees at 10 bases. Sequenced input: whole blood. This sequence originates from a human donor in good health. Some clones in this sample may be carry-over from other donors' samples. The CDR3 region has the DNA TGCGCCAGCAGCCAGGGCACCGGGACAGGGGAGTACTTC. It yields the protein CASSQGTGTGEYF.